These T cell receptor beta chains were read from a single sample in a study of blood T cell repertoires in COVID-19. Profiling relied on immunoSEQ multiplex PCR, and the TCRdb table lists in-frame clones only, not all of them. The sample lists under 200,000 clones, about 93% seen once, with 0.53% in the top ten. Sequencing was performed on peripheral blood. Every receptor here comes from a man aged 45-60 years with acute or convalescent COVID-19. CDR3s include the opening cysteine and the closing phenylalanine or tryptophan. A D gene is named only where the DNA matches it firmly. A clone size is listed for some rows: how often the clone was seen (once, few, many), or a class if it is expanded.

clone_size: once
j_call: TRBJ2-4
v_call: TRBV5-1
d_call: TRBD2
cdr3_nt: TGCGCCAGCAGCTTGGGTGCGGGGGGCAAAAACATTCAGTACTTC
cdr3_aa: CASSLGAGGKNIQYF

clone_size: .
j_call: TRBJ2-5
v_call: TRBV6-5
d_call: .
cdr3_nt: TGTGCCAGTTACACGGGGGGCCCGCAAGAGACCCAGTACTTC
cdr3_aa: CASYTGGPQETQYF

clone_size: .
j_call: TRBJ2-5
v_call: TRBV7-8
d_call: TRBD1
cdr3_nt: TGTGCCAGCAGCACAGGGGCTGCTGGCAGGGAGATCCAAGAGACCCAGTACTTC
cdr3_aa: CASSTGAAGREIQETQYF

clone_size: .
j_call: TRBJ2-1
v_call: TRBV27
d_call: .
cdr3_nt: TGTGCCAGCAGAAAGACACGCAATGAGCAGTTCTTC
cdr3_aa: CASRKTRNEQFF

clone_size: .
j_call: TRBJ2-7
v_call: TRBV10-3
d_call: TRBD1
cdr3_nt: TGTGCCATCTCCGCTGGGACGGGACAGGGTACCTACGAGCAGTACTTC
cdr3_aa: CAISAGTGQGTYEQYF

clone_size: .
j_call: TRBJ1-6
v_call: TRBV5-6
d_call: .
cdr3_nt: TGTGCCAGCAGCCCCGTTGGGCAGCCGAATTCACCCCTCCACTTT
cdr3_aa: CASSPVGQPNSPLHF

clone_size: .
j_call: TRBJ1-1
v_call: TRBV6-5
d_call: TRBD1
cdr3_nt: TGTGCCAGCAGACCCGGGACAGGGATAACTGAAGCTTTCTTT
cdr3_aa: CASRPGTGITEAFF

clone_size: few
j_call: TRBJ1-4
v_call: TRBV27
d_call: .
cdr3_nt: TGTGCCAGCAGTTTAGGGTCCCTCCCGAGGGAACTGTTTTTT
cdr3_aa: CASSLGSLPRELFF

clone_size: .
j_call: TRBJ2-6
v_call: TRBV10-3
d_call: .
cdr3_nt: TGTGCCATCAGTGAGGTCAGGGGTTCTACCGGCTCTGGGGCCAACGTCCTGACTTTC
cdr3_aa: CAISEVRGSTGSGANVLTF

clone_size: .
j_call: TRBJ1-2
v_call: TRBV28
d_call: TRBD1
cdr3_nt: TGTGCCAGCACCCCTGGGGACAGGACCTTCTATGGCTACACCTTC
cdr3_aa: CASTPGDRTFYGYTF

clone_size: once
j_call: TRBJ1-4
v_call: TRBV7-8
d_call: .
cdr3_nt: TGTGCCAGCGGGGCGTATACGGGGGCAACTAATGAAAAACTGTTTTTT
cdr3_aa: CASGAYTGATNEKLFF

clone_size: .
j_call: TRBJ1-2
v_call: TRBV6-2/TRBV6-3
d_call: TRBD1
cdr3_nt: TGTGCCAGCAGCCGACAGGGCCCAGGCTCTAACTATGGCTACACCTTC
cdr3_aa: CASSRQGPGSNYGYTF

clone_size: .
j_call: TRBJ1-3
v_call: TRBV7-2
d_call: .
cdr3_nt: TGTGCCAGCAGCTACAGGGACGGCACCATATATTTT
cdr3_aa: CASSYRDGTIYF

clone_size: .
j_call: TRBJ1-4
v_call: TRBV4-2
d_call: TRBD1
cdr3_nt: TGTGCCAGCAGCCAGCCCGACAGGGGGGTTAATGAAAAACTGTTTTTT
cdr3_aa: CASSQPDRGVNEKLFF

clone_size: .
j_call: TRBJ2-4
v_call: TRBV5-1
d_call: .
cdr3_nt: TGCGCCAGCAGCCGGGCCGGGGTGGACATTCAGTACTTC
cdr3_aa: CASSRAGVDIQYF

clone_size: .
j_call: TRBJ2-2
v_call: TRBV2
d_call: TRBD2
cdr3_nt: TGTGCCAGCATGTCTAGCGGGAGTAGTTCCGGGGAGCTGTTTTTT
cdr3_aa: CASMSSGSSSGELFF

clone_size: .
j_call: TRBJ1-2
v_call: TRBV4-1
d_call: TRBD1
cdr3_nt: TGCGCCAGCAGCCACGGACAGGACTATGGCTACACCTTC
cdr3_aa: CASSHGQDYGYTF

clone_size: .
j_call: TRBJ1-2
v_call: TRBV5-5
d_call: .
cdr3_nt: TGTGCCAGCAGCTTGATAGGGGGATCGGCTGCGGCGATGTCCTTTTACACCTTC
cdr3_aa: CASSLIGGSAAAMSFYTF

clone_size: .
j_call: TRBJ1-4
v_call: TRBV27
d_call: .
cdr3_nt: TGTGCCAGCAGCTCCGACAGCTGGTTAAATGAAAAACTGTTTTTT
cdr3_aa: CASSSDSWLNEKLFF

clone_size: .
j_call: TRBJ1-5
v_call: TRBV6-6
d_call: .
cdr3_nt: TGTGCCAGCAGTCATGACAGCTATAGCAATCAGCCCCAGCATTTT
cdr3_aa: CASSHDSYSNQPQHF

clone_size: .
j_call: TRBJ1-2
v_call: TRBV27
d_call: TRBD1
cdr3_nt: TGTGCCAGCAGTCTGAAACAGGGGGCCAACTATGGCTACACCTTC
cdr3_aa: CASSLKQGANYGYTF

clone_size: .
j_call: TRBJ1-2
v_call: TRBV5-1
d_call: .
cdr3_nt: TGCGCCAGCAGCTTAGGGGGACGAGGGGGAAGTTTCAACTATGGCTACACCTTC
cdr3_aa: CASSLGGRGGSFNYGYTF